The present T cell receptor beta chain was sequenced within a study of blood T cell repertoires in COVID-19. Authors' methods: The assay estimated nucleated cells by amplifying reference gene primers. The assay was immunoSEQ multiplex PCR, and TCRdb's table has in-frame clones only and misses some. The V and J calls and clone size are taken from that table; D and trimming were inferred from the DNA. The table lists 150,000 to 200,000 clones, under 85% of them singletons, with around 6.3% in the top ten. Germline V gene sequence: CDR1 KGHSH, CDR2 LQKENI. V was shortened by 1 base and J by 0 bases, with 12 bases between the two germline ends. The CDR3 consists of 16 residues.

The J gene is TRBJ1-1, the V gene TRBV18; TRBD1 might be the D (5 bases). Source material: peripheral blood. The TCR originated in a woman in her thirties or forties with acute or convalescent COVID-19. The DNA of the CDR3 is TGTGCCAGCTCACCACTTGAACAGGCTATGAACACTGAAGCTTTCTTT. It encodes CASSPLEQAMNTEAFF.